This T cell receptor beta chain was recovered during a study of blood T cell repertoires in COVID-19. V was pared by 1 base and J by 2 bases, with 9 bases between. This CDR3 comprises 14 residues. CDR1 is LGHNA, CDR2 YNFKEQ, per germline. Clones were sequenced by immunoSEQ multiplex PCR, and TCRdb holds only the in-frame ones, with some missing. Among fewer than 250,000 clones listed, more than 80% were seen once. V usage is TRBV4-2 and J usage is TRBJ2-7, with D possibly being TRBD2 (5 bases). The origin of this receptor is a human donor in a cohort sampled during active COVID-19. Input material: peripheral blood. The CDR3 DNA follows: TGTGCCAGCAGCCAAGGTACCGGGACCTACGAGCAGTACTTC. This codes for CASSQGTGTYEQYF.